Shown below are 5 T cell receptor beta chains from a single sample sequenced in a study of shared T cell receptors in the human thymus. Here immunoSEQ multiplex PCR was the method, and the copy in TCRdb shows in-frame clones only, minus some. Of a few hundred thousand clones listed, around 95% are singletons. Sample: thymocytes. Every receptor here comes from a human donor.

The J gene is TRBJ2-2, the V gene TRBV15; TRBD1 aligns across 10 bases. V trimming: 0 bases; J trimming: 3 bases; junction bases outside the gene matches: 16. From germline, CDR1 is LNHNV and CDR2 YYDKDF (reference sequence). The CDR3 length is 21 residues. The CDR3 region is CATSRDKGGTGEIMDTGELFF. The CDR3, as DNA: TGTGCCACCAGCAGAGATAAAGGGGGGACAGGGGAAATAATGGACACCGGGGAGCTGTTTTTT.

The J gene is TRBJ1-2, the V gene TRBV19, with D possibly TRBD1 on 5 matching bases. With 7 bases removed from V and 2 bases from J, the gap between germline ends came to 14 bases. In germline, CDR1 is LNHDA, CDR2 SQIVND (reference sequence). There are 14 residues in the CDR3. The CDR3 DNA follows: TGTGCCAGTAATCCGACAGCCGTGAACTATGGCTACACCTTC. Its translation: CASNPTAVNYGYTF.

The chain's CDR3 is CASSPLSAVCSYEQYF. In DNA, the CDR3 is TGTGCCAGCTCACCGCTGTCGGCGGTTTGCTCCTACGAGCAGTACTTC. The chain carries TRBV18 and TRBJ2-7; D is unclear. Germline lookup yields CDR1 KGHSH and CDR2 LQKENI. The V gene lost 3 bases and the J gene lost 0 bases, with 15 bases spanning the gap. The CDR3 contains 16 residues.

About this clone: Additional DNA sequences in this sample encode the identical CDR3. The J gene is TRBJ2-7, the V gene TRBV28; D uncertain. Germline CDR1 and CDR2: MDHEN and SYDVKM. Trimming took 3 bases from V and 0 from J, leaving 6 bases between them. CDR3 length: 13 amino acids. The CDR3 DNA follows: TGTGCCAGCAGTTTGGGTCGCTCCTACGAGCAGTACTTC. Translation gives CASSLGRSYEQYF.

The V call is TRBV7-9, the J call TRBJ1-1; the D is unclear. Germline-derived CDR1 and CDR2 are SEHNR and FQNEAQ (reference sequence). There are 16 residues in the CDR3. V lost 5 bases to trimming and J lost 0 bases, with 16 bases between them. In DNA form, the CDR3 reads TGTGCCAGCAGCCCTCCTCTGGCGGGGATGAACACTGAAGCTTTCTTT. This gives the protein CASSPPLAGMNTEAFF.